This TCR beta chain was documented in a study of blood T cell repertoires in COVID-19. Turning to the study itself: Both acute and convalescent COVID-19 samples were obtained from the United States, Italy and Spain. From T cells, B-cell-depleted T cells, or PBMCs came the material, which was cDNA or gDNA.

Original data processing: The assay estimated nucleated cells by amplifying reference gene primers. TCRdb keeps only in-frame clones here, not all; method: immunoSEQ multiplex PCR. V and J calls plus clone size are reproduced from that table; the DNA served to infer D and trimming. The sample holds fewer than 60,000 clones, about four fifths seen once. CDR1 and CDR2 (germline): SQVTM, ANQGSEA. The junction had 12 bases not matched to a gene; V was cut back by 7 bases and J by 10 bases. The CDR3 is made up of 13 amino acids. The sample taken for sequencing was peripheral blood. This receptor was taken from a human donor in a cohort sampled during active COVID-19. The chain employs TRBV29-1 and TRBJ1-4; 7 positions match TRBD1. CDR3 loop: CSASEGAARKLFF. CDR3 coding DNA: TGCAGCGCCTCCGAGGGGGCCGCGAGAAAACTGTTTTTT.